This entry lists 25 T cell receptor beta chains sequenced from one sample in a study of regulatory T cells in long-lasting Graves disease. TCR beta libraries were built with iRepertoire HTBI primers and Arm-PCR of CDR3 regions. TCRdb reprocessed the multiplex PCR reads with MiXCR, giving one entry per CDR3 protein. The sample holds just over 600,000 distinct CDR3 sequences, 16% seen once. As to time point: newly diagnosed GD, antithyroid drugs for less than 3 months. From RNA extracted from PBMCs, the TCR library was made. These data are also associated with another study on T cells in Graves' hyperthyroidism and ophthalmopathy.

Specimen: peripheral blood mononuclear cells (PBMCs), collected at new diagnosis, from a patient treated with antithyroid drugs. The receptors shown here come from a young woman with Graves disease.

Many counts were recorded for this clonotype. Written as DNA, the CDR3 is TGCAGCGTCGTTGGCCGGGACAGGGGCAATCAGCCCCAGCATTTT. Protein product: CSVVGRDRGNQPQHF. V and J are TRBV29-1 and TRBJ1-5, with 9 bases identical to TRBD1. Germline assignment: CDR1 SQVTM and CDR2 ANQGSEA. CDR3 length: 15 residues. The J segment lost 2 bases and the V segment lost 6 bases, leaving 8 bases of the junction unmatched.

This clonotype was counted many times. V and J are TRBV12-3 or TRBV12-4 and TRBJ1-5; D gene ambiguous. The CDR3 runs to 13 residues. The V end lost 3 bases, the J end lost 4 bases, and 7 bases lay between the germline ends. This chain's CDR3 is CASSLKGNQPQHF. The CDR3, as DNA: TGTGCCAGCAGTTTGAAAGGGAATCAGCCCCAGCATTTT.

There are many counts of this clonotype. The rearrangement uses TRBV12-3 or TRBV12-4 and TRBJ1-5, with TRBD1 identical over 7 bases. This CDR3 is 15 amino acids long. V shed 7 bases, J shed 3 bases, and the junction held 9 bases outside the gene matches. The CDR3 DNA follows: TGTGCCAGCACCAATTCGGGACAGTCCAATCAGCCCCAGCATTTT. Protein sequence: CASTNSGQSNQPQHF.

This clonotype was observed at least ten times. This sequence joins TRBV11-2 and TRBJ2-1; 8 positions agree with TRBD2. V was pared by 3 bases and J by 3 bases, with 7 bases of the junction left unmatched. The CDR3 totals 16 residues. From germline, CDR1 is SGHAT and CDR2 FQNNGV. The CDR3 DNA sequence: TGTGCCAGCAGCTTCGGTAGCGGGAAGAACTACAATGAGCAGTTCTTC. This codes for CASSFGSGKNYNEQFF.

The V and J genes are TRBV25-1 and TRBJ2-2, with unresolved D. The ends were cut back, 2 bases at V and 6 bases at J, with 13 bases in the middle. The CDR3 runs 15 residues. The V gene's germline CDR1 is MGHDK and CDR2 SYGVNS. The CDR3 spells CASSEVNHGPGELFF. In DNA form, the CDR3 reads TGTGCCAGCAGTGAAGTCAACCATGGCCCCGGGGAGCTGTTTTTT.

This clonotype was recorded many times. The chain employs TRBV11-2 and TRBJ2-1; D tentatively fits TRBD1 or TRBD2 (5 bases each). Germline CDR1 SGHAT, CDR2 FQNNGV. Deletions cut 5 bases from V and 4 bases from J, with 12 bases between. This CDR3 has 14 amino acids. CDR3 DNA sequence: TGTGCCAGCAGCCCCCGGGACCGTTACAATGAGCAGTTCTTC. Protein sequence: CASSPRDRYNEQFF. Drawing the rest from reference TRBV11-2 and TRBJ2-1, the complete variable domain is EAGVAQSPRYKIIEKRQSVAFWCNPISGHATLYWYQQILGQGPKLLIQFQNNGVVDDSQLPKDRFSAERLKGVDSTLKIQPAKLEDSAVYLCASSPRDRYNEQFFGPGTRLTVL.

In its sample, this clonotype was seen once. V usage is TRBV6-2 or TRBV6-3 and J usage is TRBJ2-7; D is uncertain. CDR3 size: 16 residues. Germline-derived CDR1 and CDR2 are MNHEY and SVGEGT. Between the trimmed V and J ends, which lost 7 bases and 2 bases, there was a span of 21 bases. The CDR3 bases are TGTGCCAGCACTTTCTCCAGCGCCCCCCGAGCCTACGAGCAGTACTTC. Its translation: CASTFSSAPRAYEQYF.

The V gene is TRBV6-2 or TRBV6-3, the J gene TRBJ1-3; tentatively, D is TRBD1 (5 bases). The V and J ends lost 2 bases and 0 bases respectively, with 8 bases between them. The germline V gene has CDR1 MNHEY and CDR2 SVGEGT. This CDR3 is 15 amino acids long. The CDR3 coding sequence is TGTGCCAGCAGTTACGGGGGGAGCTCTGGAAACACCATATATTTT. Protein sequence: CASSYGGSSGNTIYF.

This clonotype was seen repeatedly, ten times or more. The genes are TRBV27 and TRBJ1-1; no firm D call. Germline V gene sequence: CDR1 MNHEY, CDR2 SMNVEV (reference sequence). CDR3 length: 15 residues. The V and J ends lost 7 bases and 4 bases respectively, with 19 bases between them. The CDR3 region is CASNPKYLIGTEAFF. DNA of the CDR3: TGTGCCAGCAACCCAAAATACCTTATCGGCACTGAAGCTTTCTTT.

This clonotype was seen at least ten times. The chain combines TRBV20-1 with TRBJ2-1, with 8 bases that match TRBD2. This CDR3 is 14 amino acids long. Germline V lookup: CDR1 DFQATT, CDR2 SNEGSKA (reference sequence). V was clipped by 5 bases and J by 6 bases; unmatched bases: 9. This CDR3 is CSAEPGLGGNEQFF. The CDR3 DNA reads TGCAGTGCTGAGCCGGGACTAGGGGGCAATGAGCAGTTCTTC.

The chain joins TRBV24-1 to TRBJ1-2; possible D gene TRBD1, 5 bases. V lost 3 bases to trimming and J lost 8 bases, with 15 bases between them. The CDR3 runs 14 residues. The germline V gene has CDR1 KGHDR and CDR2 SFDVKD. CDR3 nucleotide sequence: TGTGCCACCAGTGATCTACGGGGGGGAGGAGGCTACACCTTC. Translated: CATSDLRGGGGYTF.

This clonotype appeared many times. The CDR3, as DNA: TGTGCCAGCAGTGAAGCCGAGCGGACCTACGAGCAGTACTTC. This encodes CASSEAERTYEQYF. The chain is built from TRBV2 and TRBJ2-7; D might be TRBD2 (5 bases). This CDR3 is built from 14 residues. The V gene lost 0 bases and the J gene lost 2 bases, with 8 bases spanning the gap. CDR1 and CDR2 (germline): SNHLY, FYNNEI.

This clonotype occurred a few times. J is TRBJ2-2 and V is TRBV20-1, with 12 positions matching TRBD2. CDR1 and CDR2 (germline): DFQATT, SNEGSKA (reference sequence). Unmatched junction bases numbered 4, after V lost 5 bases and J lost 3 bases. CDR3 size: 15 residues. The CDR3 sequence: CSAGLAGGDTGELFF. The DNA for the CDR3 is TGCAGTGCTGGGCTAGCGGGAGGGGACACCGGGGAGCTGTTTTTT.

This clonotype was seen repeatedly, ten times or more. J is TRBJ2-1 and V is TRBV7-3; 8 bases align to TRBD2. Trimming removed 2 bases from V and 8 bases from J; junction bases left unmatched: 2. The CDR3 has 13 amino acids. Germline CDR1 reads SGHTA; CDR2 reads FQGTGA. CDR3 bases: TGTGCCAGCAGCTTAGGACTAGCCTATGAGCAGTTCTTC. Protein: CASSLGLAYEQFF.

This clonotype was found a few times. The gene calls are TRBV19 and TRBJ2-3; 8 nucleotides line up with TRBD1. There are 18 residues in the CDR3. J was trimmed by 3 bases and V by 0 bases; bases with no gene match: 11. CDR1 and CDR2 from the germline V gene are LNHDA and SQIVND (reference sequence). CDR3 protein: CASSIEAPGTGFTDTQYF. CDR3 coding DNA: TGTGCCAGTAGTATAGAAGCCCCCGGGACAGGCTTTACAGATACGCAGTATTTT.

CDR3 amino acids: CSASSGDRGINNEKLFF. As DNA, the CDR3 is TGCAGTGCTAGTTCGGGGGACAGGGGCATTAATAATGAAAAACTGTTTTTT. The V and J genes are TRBV20-1 and TRBJ1-4; TRBD1 agrees at 10 bases. The CDR3 runs to 17 residues. V dropped 3 bases and J dropped 4; count of bases not matched to a gene: 11. CDR1 and CDR2 from the germline V gene are DFQATT and SNEGSKA (reference sequence).

The V call is TRBV6-4, the J call TRBJ2-1, with no clear D. Germline assignment: CDR1 MRHNA and CDR2 SNTAGT. The CDR3 totals 14 residues. Trimming pared 4 bases from V and 0 bases from J, leaving 7 bases between. Here the CDR3 reads CASSASSSYNEQFF. The CDR3 coding sequence is TGTGCCAGCAGTGCGTCTAGCTCCTACAATGAGCAGTTCTTC.

At least ten counts were recorded for this clonotype. V gene TRBV11-2 combines with J gene TRBJ1-5; 9 bases are shared with TRBD1. The V and J ends lost 5 bases and 7 bases, in that order; junction bases with no gene match: 12. CDR3 length: 16 residues. Germline V gives CDR1 SGHAT, CDR2 FQNNGV. In DNA form, the CDR3 reads TGTGCCAGCAGCCTAACTACAGGGGGCCCTAGCCAGCCCCAGCATTTT. Amino acids: CASSLTTGGPSQPQHF.

This chain connects TRBV19 to TRBJ1-1, with a possible D match to TRBD1 (5 bases). V lost 8 bases, J lost 5 bases, and 21 bases lay in between. The CDR3 is 15 residues long. Germline CDR1 is LNHDA and CDR2 is SQIVND (reference sequence). CDR3 sequence: CASSQQGASRTEAFF. The CDR3 region has the DNA TGTGCCAGTTCCCAGCAGGGCGCCAGTAGGACTGAAGCTTTCTTT.

This clonotype was found many times. The chain links TRBV20-1 to TRBJ2-3, with 14 positions matching TRBD2. CDR1 is DFQATT and CDR2 is SNEGSKA in the germline V gene (reference sequence). V was clipped by 5 bases and J by 4 bases; unmatched bases: 8. The CDR3 loop spans 16 amino acids. Here the CDR3 DNA reads TGCAGTGCTGGCCTGGGACTAGCGGGAGCAGCAGATACGCAGTATTTT. Translated, it gives CSAGLGLAGAADTQYF.

There are a few counts of this clonotype. The chain is built from TRBV24-1 and TRBJ1-2; D gene unclear. V was trimmed by 0 bases and J by 7 bases, leaving 11 bases between them. The length of the CDR3 is 14 residues. Germline V gives CDR1 KGHDR, CDR2 SFDVKD. CDR3 region: CATSDLRKRFGYTF. The CDR3 region has the DNA TGTGCCACCAGTGATTTGCGGAAAAGGTTTGGCTACACCTTC.

This clonotype was counted ten times or more. The chain joins TRBV10-3 to TRBJ2-3, with TRBD2 matching 13 bases. Germline CDR1 is ENHRY and CDR2 is SYGVKD. The CDR3 runs to 16 residues. V was clipped by 4 bases and J by 2 bases; unmatched bases: 3. The CDR3 DNA sequence: TGTGCCATCAGTGGCGGGACTAGCGGGAACACAGATACGCAGTATTTT. Amino acids: CAISGGTSGNTDTQYF.

The chain employs TRBV3-1 and TRBJ2-7, with 9 bases matching TRBD1. The V and J ends lost 8 bases and 1 base, in that order; junction bases with no gene match: 15. CDR3 length: 17 residues. Germline V gene sequence: CDR1 LGHDT, CDR2 YNNKEL (reference sequence). The CDR3: CASERRGQGLRSYEQYF. The CDR3 nucleotides read TGTGCCAGCGAACGGCGAGGACAGGGGTTGAGGTCCTACGAGCAGTACTTC.

About this clonotype itself: Since a much larger clone is just one base distant, this may be a read error. The J gene is TRBJ1-2, the V gene TRBV11-1, with D hard to call. The CDR3 is 14 amino acids. The germline CDR1 and CDR2 sequences are SGHAT and FQDESV (reference sequence). CDR3 coding DNA: TGTGCCAGCAGCTTAGCGGGAGGACTTGGTGGCCACACCTTC. This codes for CASSLAGGLGGHTF.

In this sample, this clonotype turned up many times. This sequence joins TRBV30 and TRBJ1-2; TRBD1 agrees at 10 bases. The CDR3 runs to 13 residues. In germline, CDR1 is GTSNPN, CDR2 SVGIG (reference sequence). V lost 5 bases to trimming and J lost 8 bases; unmatched junction nucleotides: 8. DNA of the CDR3: TGTGCCTGGTCCGGGACAGGGGACGGGGGCTACACCTTC. Residues: CAWSGTGDGGYTF.